These 20 T cell receptor beta chains originate from one sample sequenced in a study of shared clonotypes between healthy human individuals. TCRdb keeps only in-frame clones here, not all; method: immunoSEQ multiplex PCR. The sample consists of about 1.1 million clones, 70% to 85% of them appearing once. The sequencing sample was made of memory CD4+ T cells from PBMCs. Subset specified: CD45RA-negative fraction. These TCRs come from a man aged 18-30 years in good health. Some clones in this sample may be carry-over from other donors' samples.

The rearrangement uses TRBV9 and TRBJ2-3; the D gene is possibly TRBD2 (5 bases). V lost 5 bases, J lost 0 bases, and 10 bases lay in between. Germline assignment: CDR1 SGDLS and CDR2 YYNGEE. The CDR3 sequence is 14 residues long. The CDR3 region is CASSAWTSTDTQYF. CDR3 bases: TGTGCCAGCAGTGCTTGGACTAGCACAGATACGCAGTATTTT. The full variable domain, rest sourced from reference TRBV9 and TRBJ2-3, is DSGVTQTPKHLITATGQRVTLRCSPRSGDLSVYWYQQSLDQGLQFLIQYYNGEERAKGNILERFSAQQFPDLHSELNLSSLELGDSALYFCASSAWTSTDTQYFGPGTRLTVL.

This clone showed up just a few times. This chain connects TRBV5-5 to TRBJ2-7; D is unclear. V was clipped by 3 bases and J by 5 bases, with 15 bases between them. The CDR3 has 14 residues. The germline CDR1 and CDR2 sequences are SGHKS and YYEKEE (reference sequence). This CDR3 is CASSSSSTPHEQYF. The CDR3 DNA reads TGTGCCAGCAGCTCGTCTTCGACCCCCCACGAGCAGTACTTC. The whole variable domain, filled in from reference TRBV5-5 and TRBJ2-7, reads DAGVTQSPTHLIKTRGQQVTLRCSPISGHKSVSWYQQVLGQGPQFIFQYYEKEERGRGNFPDRFSARQFPNYSSELNVNALLLGDSALYLCASSSSSTPHEQYFGPGTRLTVT.

The table lists this clone with a count of one. The chain employs TRBV6-1 and TRBJ1-4; weak D call: TRBD1 (5 bases). CDR3 size: 14 residues. CDR1 is MNHNS and CDR2 is SASEGT in the germline V gene. V dropped 3 bases and J dropped 7 bases, with 12 bases sitting between them. CDR3 protein: CASSEAREIEKLFF. In nucleotides, the CDR3 is TGTGCCAGCAGTGAGGCCAGGGAGATTGAAAAACTGTTTTTT.

The rearrangement links TRBV19 to TRBJ2-7, with TRBD1 matching 8 bases. V trimming: 3 bases; J trimming: 3 bases; junction bases outside the gene matches: 4. Germline V gives CDR1 LNHDA, CDR2 SQIVND (reference sequence). The CDR3 runs 14 residues. The CDR3 sequence: CASSIPTGVYEQYF. In nucleotides, the CDR3 is TGTGCCAGTAGTATCCCGACAGGGGTCTACGAGCAGTACTTC.

V gene TRBV28 combines with J gene TRBJ1-2, with 10 bases aligning to TRBD1. The CDR3 spans 16 residues. The germline V gene encodes CDR1 MDHEN and CDR2 SYDVKM. With 5 bases clipped from V and 2 bases from J, the junction kept 8 bases outside the gene matches. CDR3 DNA sequence: TGTGCCAGCAGTCCCCAACCGGGACAGGGGAACTATGGCTACACCTTC. Its protein product is CASSPQPGQGNYGYTF.

J is TRBJ2-7 and V is TRBV7-6, with a weak D call TRBD2 (5 bases). Germline V gene data show CDR1 as SGHVS and CDR2 as FNYEAQ. Trimming shortened V by 1 base and J by 2 bases, and 18 bases separated the two germline ends. The length of the CDR3 is 17 residues. In nucleotides, the CDR3 is TGTGCCAGCAGCTTAGTACATCAGCGGTCGCGGACCTACGAGCAGTACTTC. Its protein product is CASSLVHQRSRTYEQYF.

The chain recombines TRBV7-2 with TRBJ2-3; 10 bases match TRBD2. The V gene's germline CDR1 is SGHTA and CDR2 FQGNSA. The V and J ends lost 5 bases and 1 base, in that order; junction bases with no gene match: 6. The CDR3 has 16 residues. The CDR3 here is CASSPPLAGGTDTQYF. CDR3 DNA: TGTGCCAGCAGCCCGCCGCTAGCGGGAGGCACAGATACGCAGTATTTT.

V and J are TRBV6-6 and TRBJ2-3; perhaps TRBD2 as D (5 bases). This CDR3 spans 13 amino acids. Germline CDR1 is MNHNY and CDR2 is SVGAGI (reference sequence). The CDR3: CASAERTTDTQYF. The CDR3 DNA reads TGTGCAAGCGCAGAGCGGACCACAGATACGCAGTATTTT.

This clone was counted a single time. The rearrangement joins TRBV5-1 to TRBJ2-5; D may be TRBD2 (5 bases). The J call may be mistaken, given a closer DNA end match to TRBJ2-7. The CDR3 spans 15 residues. Germline loops: CDR1 SGHRS, CDR2 YFSETQ. CDR3 amino acids: CASSLLGVSSYEQYF. The CDR3 DNA is TGCGCCAGCAGCCTTCTGGGAGTCAGCTCCTACGAGCAGTACTTC.

V usage is TRBV27 and J usage is TRBJ2-2; the match to TRBD2 covers 11 bases. The CDR3 runs 19 residues. Germline assignment: CDR1 MNHEY and CDR2 SMNVEV (reference sequence). Trimming removed 1 base from V and 5 bases from J; junction bases left unmatched: 12. In DNA form, the CDR3 reads TGTGCCAGCAGTTTATTGTCTGTGCTAGCGGGAGGATTAACCGGGGAGCTGTTTTTT. Translating gives CASSLLSVLAGGLTGELFF.

The chain recombines TRBV7-2 with TRBJ2-2; no reliable D call. Between the trimmed V and J ends, which lost 3 bases and 2 bases, there was a span of 10 bases. This CDR3 region has 15 residues. CDR1 and CDR2 (germline): SGHTA, FQGNSA. This chain's CDR3 is CASSLVPVNTGELFF. The CDR3 DNA reads TGTGCCAGCAGCTTGGTTCCGGTAAACACCGGGGAGCTGTTTTTT.

This chain links TRBV5-1 with TRBJ1-1; D may be TRBD1 (5 bases). The germline V and J ends were trimmed by 3 bases and 1 base, with 10 bases remaining between them. This CDR3 comprises 14 residues. The germline V gene has CDR1 SGHRS and CDR2 YFSETQ. CDR3 in amino acids: CASSSSQENTEAFF. CDR3 bases: TGCGCCAGCAGCTCATCACAGGAGAACACTGAAGCTTTCTTT. Combining the CDR3 with reference TRBV5-1 and TRBJ1-1 gives the whole variable domain KAGVTQTPRYLIKTRGQQVTLSCSPISGHRSVSWYQQTPGQGLQFLFEYFSETQRNKGNFPGRFSGRQFSNSRSEMNVSTLELGDSALYLCASSSSQENTEAFFGQGTRLTVV.

V and J are TRBV5-6 and TRBJ2-5; D remains unclear. The J call could be wrong; TRBJ2-7 is a better fit for the DNA end. Germline CDR1 and CDR2: SGHDT and YYEEEE. The CDR3 has 14 residues. The CDR3 region is CASSSPVGSYEQYF. Here the CDR3 DNA reads TGTGCCAGCAGCTCCCCTGTCGGCTCCTACGAGCAGTACTTC.

The gene calls are TRBV19 and TRBJ2-1, with D unclear. Germline V gene sequence: CDR1 LNHDA, CDR2 SQIVND (reference sequence). Trimming left V 3 bases short and J 13 bases short, with 19 bases between. The CDR3 extends over 14 amino acids. The CDR3 sequence is CASSIQSTTISQFF. DNA of the CDR3: TGTGCCAGTAGTATCCAAAGTACTACAATCTCCCAGTTCTTC.

V gene TRBV11-1 combines with J gene TRBJ2-2; D possibly corresponds to TRBD2 (6 bases). Germline V CDR1 and CDR2: SGHAT, FQDESV (reference sequence). V lost 5 bases to trimming and J lost 7 bases, with 11 bases between them. The CDR3 spans 13 residues. As DNA, the CDR3 is TGTGCCAGCAGCCCCTGGGGGGTCGGGGAGCTGTTTTTT. Protein sequence: CASSPWGVGELFF.

The CDR3 nucleotides are TGTGCCAGCAGCCTCAGGGGCAGCGGGACGAAGCAGTACTTC. Amino acid sequence: CASSLRGSGTKQYF. This chain uses TRBV7-3 with TRBJ2-7; TRBD2 is a possible D gene (7 bases). The CDR3 loop spans 14 amino acids. The V and J ends lost 5 bases and 8 bases respectively, with 19 bases between them. CDR1 and CDR2 (germline): SGHTA, FQGTGA.

The chain couples TRBV27 to TRBJ2-7, with TRBD2 matching 13 bases. CDR1 MNHEY and CDR2 SMNVEV come from the germline V gene (reference sequence). V gave up 5 bases and J gave up 6 bases; unmatched junction bases: 4. This CDR3 spans 14 amino acids. CDR3 DNA sequence: TGTGCCAGCAGTGGGACTAGCGGGAACTGCGAGCAGTACTTC. Translation gives CASSGTSGNCEQYF.

A word on this clone: Different DNA sequences within this sample yield the same CDR3. The V gene is TRBV29-1, the J gene TRBJ1-2; TRBD1 matches at 7 bases. Germline V gives CDR1 SQVTM, CDR2 ANQGSEA. The V and J ends lost 1 base and 4 bases, in that order; junction bases with no gene match: 6. This CDR3 has 14 residues. CDR3 amino acids: CSVEGRGRSYGYTF. The CDR3 DNA follows: TGCAGCGTTGAAGGAAGGGGGCGTAGCTATGGCTACACCTTC.

The chain has TRBV18 and TRBJ1-1; 7 bases match TRBD1. Losses at the gene ends were 0 bases for V and 11 bases for J; bases not matched to a gene: 12. Germline CDR1 reads KGHSH; CDR2 reads LQKENI. This CDR3 has 15 residues. CDR3: CASSPPDRVLQDAFF. DNA for the CDR3: TGTGCCAGCTCACCACCAGACAGGGTTCTTCAAGATGCTTTCTTT.

V gene TRBV4-1 combines with J gene TRBJ1-4; D is unresolved. Trimming took off 2 bases at V and 8 bases at J, with 21 bases between the two ends. Per the germline V gene, CDR1 is MGHRA and CDR2 is YSYEKL. The CDR3 is 17 amino acids. In DNA, the CDR3 is TGCGCCAGCAGCCAAATCCCACGGAGCGGAGTTCGAGAAAAACTGTTTTTT. Its translation: CASSQIPRSGVREKLFF.